The T cell receptor beta chain under discussion was sequenced for a study of metastatic and nonmetastatic thyroid tumors. Study at large: Malignant thyroid and benign thyroid patients provided blood and tumor or nodule tissue whose repertoires were compared. Study outcomes and limitations: Across blood and tumor, TCR beta diversity in malignant thyroid tumors was reportedly significantly higher than in benign nodules.

No patient received treatment before thyroid surgery. V lost 7 bases, J lost 10 bases, and 10 bases stayed unmatched. The CDR3 covers 14 residues. CDR1 is MGHDK and CDR2 is SYGVNS in the germline V gene. TCRdb re-clonotyped the PCR reads through MiXCR. The repertoire has around 17,000 clones, around 23% of them found once; the top ten carry roughly 14%. In this sample, this clone turned up a few times. Its antigen is as yet unknown. This chain links TRBV25-1 with TRBJ1-6; the match to TRBD1 covers 7 bases. This receptor was taken from a female donor with papillary thyroid cancer or a benign thyroid nodule (not recorded which). Some clones in this sample may be carry-over from other donors' samples. The sample comprised adjacent normal tissue. The CDR3 protein is CASTLGGAESPLHF. DNA for the CDR3: TGTGCCAGCACGTTAGGGGGCGCCGAATCACCCCTCCACTTT. The whole variable domain, remainder taken from reference TRBV25-1 and TRBJ1-6, is EADIYQTPRYLVIGTGKKITLECSQTMGHDKMYWYQQDPGMELHLIHYSYGVNSTEKGDLSSESTVSRIRTEHFPLTLESARPSHTSQYLCASTLGGAESPLHFGNGTRLTVT.